One sample yielded the 9 T cell receptor beta chains listed below, sequenced in a study of blood T cell repertoires in COVID-19. The protocol was immunoSEQ multiplex PCR, while the TCRdb copy is restricted to in-frame clones and leaves out a portion. The sample lists some 220,000 clones; approximately 81% were seen once. Sequencing was performed on peripheral blood. These receptors all come from an older woman who had recovered from COVID-19.

The chain carries TRBV6-2 or TRBV6-3 and TRBJ1-2; 7 bases are shared with TRBD1. This CDR3 spans 14 amino acids. With 4 bases clipped from V and 7 bases from J, the junction kept 9 bases outside the gene matches. CDR1 MNHEY and CDR2 SVGEGT come from the germline V gene. The CDR3 loop is CASSSDRAIRGYTF. The CDR3 DNA reads as TGTGCCAGCAGTTCTGACAGGGCGATTCGTGGCTACACCTTC.

This clone was seen a few times. The genes are TRBV12-3 or TRBV12-4 and TRBJ1-5, with D unclear. V dropped 8 bases and J dropped 10 bases, with 15 bases sitting between them. This CDR3 is 12 amino acids long. The CDR3 bases are TGTGCCAGCGGGAGGGATTGGGATCCCCAGCATTTT. Protein: CASGRDWDPQHF.

The chain combines TRBV30 with TRBJ1-2, with 7 bases matching TRBD1. The CDR3 is made up of 12 amino acids. CDR1 and CDR2 from the germline V gene are GTSNPN and SVGIG (reference sequence). With 4 bases clipped from V and 6 bases from J, the junction kept 5 bases outside the gene matches. The chain's CDR3 is CAWTTGVHGYTF. DNA of the CDR3: TGTGCCTGGACCACAGGGGTCCATGGCTACACCTTC.

This chain uses TRBV25-1 with TRBJ1-2; no definite D call. Per the germline V gene, CDR1 is MGHDK and CDR2 is SYGVNS. The CDR3 spans 13 residues. V lost 0 bases to trimming and J lost 6 bases, with 8 bases between them. The CDR3 spells CASSEYTEDGYTF. In DNA, the CDR3 is TGTGCCAGCAGTGAATATACGGAGGATGGCTACACCTTC.

The chain uses TRBV6-6 and TRBJ1-1; D is possibly TRBD1 (5 bases). CDR1 and CDR2 from the germline V gene are MNHNY and SVGAGI (reference sequence). The CDR3 spans 13 residues. The ends were cut back, 6 bases at V and 0 bases at J, with 8 bases in the middle. The CDR3 DNA sequence: TGTGCCAGCAGGGCAGGGTTGAACACTGAAGCTTTCTTT. Translation: CASRAGLNTEAFF.

The rearrangement joins TRBV6-5 to TRBJ2-7, with D possibly matching TRBD1 (6 bases). Trimming took 7 bases from V and 2 from J, leaving 15 bases between them. The CDR3 spans 14 residues. Germline values: CDR1 MNHEY, CDR2 SVGAGI. The CDR3 loop reads CASIEWGHTYEQYF. CDR3 in DNA: TGTGCCAGCATCGAGTGGGGACATACCTACGAGCAGTACTTC.

The rearrangement links TRBV2 to TRBJ1-3; unclear D gene. The CDR3 totals 14 residues. Germline CDR1 is SNHLY and CDR2 is FYNNEI. Trimming removed 4 bases from V and 4 bases from J, with 11 bases in between. CDR3 coding DNA: TGTGCCAGCAGTGCTGAGGGAGGAGGAAACACCATATATTTT. Translating it yields CASSAEGGGNTIYF.

The rearrangement uses TRBV5-4 and TRBJ1-6, with 10 bases lining up with TRBD1. Germline V gene sequence: CDR1 SGHNT, CDR2 YYREEE (reference sequence). The V segment lost 4 bases and the J segment 9 bases; nucleotides outside the gene matches: 7. The CDR3 has 15 amino acids. CDR3 sequence (DNA): TGTGCCAGCAGCCTGACAGGGGGCGCGTCTTCACCCCTCCACTTT. It translates to CASSLTGGASSPLHF.

The rearrangement joins TRBV28 to TRBJ1-5; maybe TRBD1 (5 bases). The V end lost 1 base, the J end lost 5 bases, and 9 bases lay between the germline ends. The germline V gene encodes CDR1 MDHEN and CDR2 SYDVKM. This CDR3 spans 14 amino acids. The CDR3 region has the DNA TGTGCCAGCAGTTTATTTGGGGCGGATCAGCCCCAGCATTTT. Its translation is CASSLFGADQPQHF. The full variable domain, in which reference TRBV28 and TRBJ1-5 provide the parts outside the CDR3, is DVKVTQSSRYLVKRTGEKVFLECVQDMDHENMFWYRQDPGLGLRLIYFSYDVKMKEKGDIPEGYSVSREKKERFSLILESASTNQTSMYLCASSLFGADQPQHFGDGTRLSIL.